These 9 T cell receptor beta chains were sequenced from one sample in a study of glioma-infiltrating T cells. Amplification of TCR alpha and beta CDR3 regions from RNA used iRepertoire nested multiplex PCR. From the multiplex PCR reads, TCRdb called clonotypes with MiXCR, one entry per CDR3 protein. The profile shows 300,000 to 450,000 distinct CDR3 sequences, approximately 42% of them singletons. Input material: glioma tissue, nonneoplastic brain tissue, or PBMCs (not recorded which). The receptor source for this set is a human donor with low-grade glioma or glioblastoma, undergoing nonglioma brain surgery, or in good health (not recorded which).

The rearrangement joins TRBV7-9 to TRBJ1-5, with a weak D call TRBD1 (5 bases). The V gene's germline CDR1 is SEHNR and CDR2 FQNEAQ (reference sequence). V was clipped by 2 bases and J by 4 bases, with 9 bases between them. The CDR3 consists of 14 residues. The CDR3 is CASSLQQDNQPQHF. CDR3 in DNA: TGTGCCAGCAGCTTACAACAGGATAATCAGCCCCAGCATTTT.

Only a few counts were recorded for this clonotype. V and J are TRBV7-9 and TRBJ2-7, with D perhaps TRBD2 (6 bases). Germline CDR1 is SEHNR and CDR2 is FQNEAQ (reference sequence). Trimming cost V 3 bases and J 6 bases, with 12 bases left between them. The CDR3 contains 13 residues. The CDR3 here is CASSFDTEGEQYF. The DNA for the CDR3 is TGTGCCAGCAGCTTTGACACGGAGGGCGAGCAGTACTTC.

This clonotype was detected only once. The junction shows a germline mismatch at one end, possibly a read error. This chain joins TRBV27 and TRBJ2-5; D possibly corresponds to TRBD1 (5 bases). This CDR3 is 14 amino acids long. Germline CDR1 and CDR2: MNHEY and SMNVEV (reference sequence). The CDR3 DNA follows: TGTGCCATCAGTGATCGGAGAGCAGGGGAGACCCAGTACTTC. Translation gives CAISDRRAGETQYF.

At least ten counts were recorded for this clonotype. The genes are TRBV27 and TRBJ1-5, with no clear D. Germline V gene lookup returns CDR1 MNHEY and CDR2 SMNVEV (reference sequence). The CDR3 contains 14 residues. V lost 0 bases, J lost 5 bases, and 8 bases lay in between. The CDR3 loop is CASSLSARDQPQHF. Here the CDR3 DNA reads TGTGCCAGCAGTTTATCGGCCAGAGATCAGCCCCAGCATTTT.

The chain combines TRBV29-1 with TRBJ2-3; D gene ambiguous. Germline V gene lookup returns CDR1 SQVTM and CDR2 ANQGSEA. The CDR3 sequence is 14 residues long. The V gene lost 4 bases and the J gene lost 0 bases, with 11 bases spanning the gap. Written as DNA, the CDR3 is TGCAGCGTTGGGGCCTTACAAAGCACAGATACGCAGTATTTT. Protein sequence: CSVGALQSTDTQYF.

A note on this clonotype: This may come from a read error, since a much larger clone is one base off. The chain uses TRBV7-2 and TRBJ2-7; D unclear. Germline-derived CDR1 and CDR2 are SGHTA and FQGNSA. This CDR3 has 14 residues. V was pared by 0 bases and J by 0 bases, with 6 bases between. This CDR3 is CASSLAVSSYEQYF. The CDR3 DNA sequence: TGTGCCAGCAGCTTAGCCGTGAGCTCCTACGAGCAGTACTTC. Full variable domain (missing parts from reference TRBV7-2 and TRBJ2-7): GAGVSQSPSNKVTEKGKDVELRCDPISGHTALYWYRQSLGQGLEFLIYFQGNSAPDKSGLPSDRFSAERTGGSVSTLTIQRTQQEDSAVYLCASSLAVSSYEQYFGPGTRLTVT.

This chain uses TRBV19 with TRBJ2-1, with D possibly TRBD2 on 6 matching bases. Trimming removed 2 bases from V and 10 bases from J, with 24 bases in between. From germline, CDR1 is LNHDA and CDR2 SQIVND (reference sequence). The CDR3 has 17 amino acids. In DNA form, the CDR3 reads TGTGCCAGTAGTATATCATCTAACTGGGACTTCCGTGGCGAGCAGTTCTTC. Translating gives CASSISSNWDFRGEQFF. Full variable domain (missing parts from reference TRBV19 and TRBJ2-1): DGGITQSPKYLFRKEGQNVTLSCEQNLNHDAMYWYRQDPGQGLRLIYYSQIVNDFQKGDIAEGYSVSREKKESFPLTVTSAQKNPTAFYLCASSISSNWDFRGEQFFGPGTRLTVL.

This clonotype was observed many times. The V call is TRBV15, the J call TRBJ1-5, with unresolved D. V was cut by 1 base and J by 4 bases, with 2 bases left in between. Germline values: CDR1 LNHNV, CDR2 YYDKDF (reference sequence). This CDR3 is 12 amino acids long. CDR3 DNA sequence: TGTGCCACCAGCAGAGGTAATCAGCCCCAGCATTTT. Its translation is CATSRGNQPQHF.

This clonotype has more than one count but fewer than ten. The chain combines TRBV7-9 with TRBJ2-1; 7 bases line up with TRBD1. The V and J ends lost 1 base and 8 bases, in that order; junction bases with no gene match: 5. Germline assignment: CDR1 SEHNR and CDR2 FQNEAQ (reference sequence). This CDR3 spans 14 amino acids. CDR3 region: CASSLGQGFDEQFF. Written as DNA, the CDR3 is TGTGCCAGCAGCTTAGGACAGGGATTCGATGAGCAGTTCTTC.